This TCR beta chain is drawn from a study of cytomegalovirus exposure and HLA in healthy donors. Points from the study as a whole: Previous analysis showed most TCR beta V segments were productive about 87% or about 30% of the time. Follow-up analysis seemed to connect common viral pathogens with several of the most significant clusters identified. Some V segments, TRBV6-2 and TRBV6-3 among them, were indistinguishable and were therefore excluded.

CDR1 is MNHEY, CDR2 SVGAGI, per germline. V lost 9 bases, J lost 5 bases, and 14 bases lay in between. This CDR3 contains 12 residues. The sample holds a few counts of this clone. The antigen is undetermined. The PCR had 60 Vbeta and 13 Jbeta primers. Original processing notes: Unique TCR beta chains totaled roughly 80 million in a later count, with roughly 11 million of them shared. Some clones are missing from TCRdb's copy, which holds only in-frame ones; the method was immunoSEQ multiplex PCR. That table furnishes V, J and clone size, whereas the DNA furnished D and trimming. There are 180,000 or so clones in the sample; 8.5% to 10% occur only once, and 1% to 1.5% lies in the top ten.

The clonotype comes from a woman in her 30s in good health and CMV-seropositive. The chain joins TRBV6-5 to TRBJ2-7; possible D gene TRBD1, 5 bases. Sequenced material: PBMCs. The CDR3 DNA reads TGTGCCAGTAGCCCAAGGGGCCACGAGCAGTACTTC. Protein product: CASSPRGHEQYF.